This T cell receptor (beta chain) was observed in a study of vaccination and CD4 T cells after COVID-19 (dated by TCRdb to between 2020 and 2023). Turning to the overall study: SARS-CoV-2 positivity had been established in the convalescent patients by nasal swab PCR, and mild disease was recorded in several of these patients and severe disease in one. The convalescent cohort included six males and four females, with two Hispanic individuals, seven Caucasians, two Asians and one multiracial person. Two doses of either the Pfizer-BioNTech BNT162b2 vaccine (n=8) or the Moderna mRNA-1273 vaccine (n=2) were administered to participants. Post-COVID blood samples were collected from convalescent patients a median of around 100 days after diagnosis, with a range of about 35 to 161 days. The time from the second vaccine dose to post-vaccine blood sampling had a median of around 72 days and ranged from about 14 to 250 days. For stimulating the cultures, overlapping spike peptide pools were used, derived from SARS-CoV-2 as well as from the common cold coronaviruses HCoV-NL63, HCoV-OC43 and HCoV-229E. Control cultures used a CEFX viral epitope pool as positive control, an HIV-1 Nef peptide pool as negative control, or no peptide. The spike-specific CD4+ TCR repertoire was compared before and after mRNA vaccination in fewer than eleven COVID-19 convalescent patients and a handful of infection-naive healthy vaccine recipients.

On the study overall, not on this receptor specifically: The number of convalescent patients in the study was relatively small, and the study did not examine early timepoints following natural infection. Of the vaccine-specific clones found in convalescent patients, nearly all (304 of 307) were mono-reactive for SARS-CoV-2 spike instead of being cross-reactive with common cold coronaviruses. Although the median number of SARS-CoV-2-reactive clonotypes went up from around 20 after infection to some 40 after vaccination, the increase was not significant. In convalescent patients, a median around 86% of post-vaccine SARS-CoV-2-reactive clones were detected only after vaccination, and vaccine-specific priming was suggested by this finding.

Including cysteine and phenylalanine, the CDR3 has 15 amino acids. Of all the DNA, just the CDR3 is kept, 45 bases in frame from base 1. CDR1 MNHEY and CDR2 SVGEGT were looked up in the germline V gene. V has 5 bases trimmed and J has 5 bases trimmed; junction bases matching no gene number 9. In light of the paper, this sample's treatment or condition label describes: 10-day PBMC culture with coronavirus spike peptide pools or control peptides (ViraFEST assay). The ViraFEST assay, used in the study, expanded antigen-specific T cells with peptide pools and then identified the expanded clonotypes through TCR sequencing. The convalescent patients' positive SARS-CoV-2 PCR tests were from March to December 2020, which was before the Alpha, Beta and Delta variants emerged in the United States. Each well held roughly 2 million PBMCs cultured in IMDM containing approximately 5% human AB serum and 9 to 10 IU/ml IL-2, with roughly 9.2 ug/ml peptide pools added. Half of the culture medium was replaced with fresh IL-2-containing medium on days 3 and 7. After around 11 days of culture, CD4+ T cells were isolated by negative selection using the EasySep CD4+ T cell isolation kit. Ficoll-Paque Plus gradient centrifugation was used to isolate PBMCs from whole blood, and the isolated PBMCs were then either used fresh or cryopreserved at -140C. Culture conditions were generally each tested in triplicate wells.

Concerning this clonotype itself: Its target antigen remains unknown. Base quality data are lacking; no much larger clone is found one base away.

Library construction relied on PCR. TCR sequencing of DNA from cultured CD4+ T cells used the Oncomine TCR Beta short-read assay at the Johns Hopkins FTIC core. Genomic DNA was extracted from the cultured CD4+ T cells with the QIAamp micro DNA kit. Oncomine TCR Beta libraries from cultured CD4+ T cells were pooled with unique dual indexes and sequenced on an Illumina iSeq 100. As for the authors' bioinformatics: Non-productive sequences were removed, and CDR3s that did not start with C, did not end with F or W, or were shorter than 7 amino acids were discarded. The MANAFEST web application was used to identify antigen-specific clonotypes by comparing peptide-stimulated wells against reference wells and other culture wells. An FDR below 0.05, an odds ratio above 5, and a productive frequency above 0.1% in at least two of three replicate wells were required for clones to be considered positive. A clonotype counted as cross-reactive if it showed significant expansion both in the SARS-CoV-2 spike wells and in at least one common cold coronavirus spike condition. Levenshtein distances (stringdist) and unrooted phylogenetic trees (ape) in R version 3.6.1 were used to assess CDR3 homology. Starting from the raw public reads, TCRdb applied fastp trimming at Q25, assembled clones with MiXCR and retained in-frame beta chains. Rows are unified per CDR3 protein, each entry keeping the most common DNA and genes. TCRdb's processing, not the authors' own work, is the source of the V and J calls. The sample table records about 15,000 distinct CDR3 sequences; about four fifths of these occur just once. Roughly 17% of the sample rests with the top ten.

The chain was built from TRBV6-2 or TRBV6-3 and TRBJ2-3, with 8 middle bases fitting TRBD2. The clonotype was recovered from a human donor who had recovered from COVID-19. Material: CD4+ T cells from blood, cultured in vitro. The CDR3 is CASSAPGLGVDTQYF. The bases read TGTGCCAGCAGTGCCCCGGGACTAGGGGTAGATACGCAGTATTTT.